Shown below are 20 T cell receptor beta chains from a single sample sequenced in a study of cytomegalovirus exposure and HLA in healthy donors. The PCR used 60 Vbeta and 13 Jbeta primers. Only in-frame clones appear in the TCRdb table, and some are missing; sequencing was by immunoSEQ multiplex PCR. This sample has some 140,000 clones, with around 86% found just once. Specimen: PBMCs. The receptors originated from a woman aged 50 to 60 in good health and CMV-seropositive.

This rearrangement joins TRBV6-6 to TRBJ2-1; 9 nucleotides align to TRBD1. Per germline, CDR1 MNHNY and CDR2 SVGAGI (reference sequence). V was clipped by 7 bases and J by 7 bases; unmatched bases: 8. CDR3 length equals 14 residues. As DNA, the CDR3 is TGTGCCAGCACTGGACAGGGGAATCAAAATGAGCAGTTCTTC. Protein: CASTGQGNQNEQFF.

The chain links TRBV6-6 to TRBJ1-3; no firm D call. The V end lost 2 bases, the J end lost 2 bases, and 7 bases lay between the germline ends. The CDR3 covers 14 residues. Germline-derived CDR1 and CDR2 are MNHNY and SVGAGI (reference sequence). The CDR3 loop reads CASSYGGAGNTIYF. CDR3 DNA: TGTGCCAGCAGTTACGGCGGGGCTGGAAACACCATATATTTT.

The V gene is TRBV29-1, the J gene TRBJ2-3, with D possibly TRBD1 on 6 matching bases. With 4 bases removed from V and 2 bases from J, the gap between germline ends came to 10 bases. The CDR3 consists of 13 residues. CDR1 and CDR2 from the germline V gene are SQVTM and ANQGSEA. CDR3 sequence reads: CSVGRDNTDTQYF. As DNA, the CDR3 is TGCAGCGTTGGCCGGGACAACACAGATACGCAGTATTTT.

The gene calls are TRBV7-2 and TRBJ1-1; TRBD1 might be the D (5 bases). The V end was cut by 1 base, the J end by 7 bases, with 10 bases between. The CDR3 has 13 residues. Germline-derived CDR1 and CDR2 are SGHTA and FQGNSA. Here the CDR3 reads CASSLGRQIEAFF. CDR3 DNA sequence: TGTGCCAGCAGCTTAGGGCGACAGATTGAAGCTTTCTTT.

V and J are TRBV6-6 and TRBJ2-3, with D possibly TRBD1 on 5 matching bases. Trimming removed 5 bases from V and 1 base from J, with 10 bases in between. CDR1 and CDR2 from the germline V gene are MNHNY and SVGAGI (reference sequence). This CDR3 has 14 amino acids. The CDR3 nucleotides read TGTGCCAGCAGTGATCGACAGCGCACAGATACGCAGTATTTT. Amino acids: CASSDRQRTDTQYF.

CDR3 DNA sequence: TGTGCCAGCTCTGAGGATGAAGCTGAAGCTTTCTTT. Translating gives CASSEDEAEAFF. The chain is built from TRBV18 and TRBJ1-1; no definite D call. V lost 6 bases and J lost 6, with 11 bases in between. Germline CDR1 is KGHSH and CDR2 is LQKENI. There are 12 residues in the CDR3.

This clone was seen a few times. As DNA, the CDR3 is TGTGCCAGTAGTATGGGCGGGGATGGCACCGGGGAGCTGTTTTTT. As protein: CASSMGGDGTGELFF. This chain uses TRBV19 with TRBJ2-2, with D maybe TRBD2 (6 bases). The V end lost 3 bases, the J end lost 4 bases, and 12 bases lay between the germline ends. Germline lookup yields CDR1 LNHDA and CDR2 SQIVND (reference sequence). The CDR3 has 15 amino acids.

This sequence joins TRBV11-2 and TRBJ1-5, with TRBD1 as a possible D gene (5 bases). This CDR3 is built from 13 residues. V shed 7 bases and J shed 3 bases, with 10 bases lying between them. Germline V lookup: CDR1 SGHAT, CDR2 FQNNGV. CDR3 DNA: TGTGCCAGCATGGGGGGGGTCAATCAGCCCCAGCATTTT. Its translation is CASMGGVNQPQHF.

The V gene is TRBV7-3, the J gene TRBJ2-1, with 9 bases matching TRBD2. Losses at the gene ends were 2 bases for V and 8 bases for J; bases not matched to a gene: 7. Germline assignment: CDR1 SGHTA and CDR2 FQGTGA. The CDR3 contains 15 residues. The CDR3 is CASSLAGGPFDEQFF. The CDR3 DNA reads TGTGCCAGCAGCTTAGCGGGAGGGCCTTTCGATGAGCAGTTCTTC.

V gene TRBV9 combines with J gene TRBJ1-1; 9 positions match TRBD1. Per the germline V gene, CDR1 is SGDLS and CDR2 is YYNGEE. J was trimmed by 4 bases and V by 3 bases; bases with no gene match: 7. This CDR3 contains 15 residues. The CDR3 is CASSATGGWGTEAFF. The CDR3 nucleotides are TGTGCCAGCAGCGCCACAGGGGGCTGGGGCACTGAAGCTTTCTTT.

CDR3: CASSLVRGILYNEQFF. The CDR3 DNA sequence: TGTGCCAGCAGCTTAGTGAGGGGGATCCTATACAATGAGCAGTTCTTC. The genes are TRBV7-2 and TRBJ2-1; a weak D match, TRBD1 (6 bases). The CDR3 sequence is 16 residues long. V was shortened by 1 base and J by 4 bases, with 14 bases between the two germline ends. Germline-derived CDR1 and CDR2 are SGHTA and FQGNSA.

V usage is TRBV5-1 and J usage is TRBJ1-5; D may be TRBD1 (6 bases). Germline CDR1 and CDR2: SGHRS and YFSETQ. V was pared by 5 bases and J by 2 bases, with 14 bases between. The CDR3 totals 15 residues. Here the CDR3 reads CASSEGDRGNQPQHF. CDR3 DNA: TGCGCCAGCAGTGAGGGGGATAGGGGCAATCAGCCCCAGCATTTT.

The CDR3 region is CASTPEAGTGVYEQYF. CDR3 nucleotide sequence: TGTGCCAGCACCCCAGAAGCAGGGACGGGGGTCTACGAGCAGTACTTC. This sequence joins TRBV27 and TRBJ2-7; tentative D call: TRBD2 (6 bases). Germline V gene sequence: CDR1 MNHEY, CDR2 SMNVEV (reference sequence). The CDR3 runs 16 residues. With 7 bases removed from V and 3 bases from J, the gap between germline ends came to 22 bases.

V usage is TRBV29-1 and J usage is TRBJ2-3, with D maybe TRBD2 (6 bases). The germline gives CDR1 SQVTM, CDR2 ANQGSEA. This CDR3 region has 10 residues. V lost 6 bases and J lost 7, with 8 bases in between. CDR3 amino acids: CSVRENTQYF. CDR3 nucleotide sequence: TGCAGCGTGCGGGAAAATACGCAGTATTTT.

The chain recombines TRBV15 with TRBJ1-5; D is unclear. The CDR3 sequence is 17 residues long. CDR1 LNHNV and CDR2 YYDKDF come from the germline V gene (reference sequence). Trimming pared 0 bases from V and 5 bases from J, leaving 17 bases between. This CDR3 is CATSRDGEGRNYQPQHF. CDR3 bases: TGTGCCACCAGCAGAGATGGGGAGGGTAGAAACTATCAGCCCCAGCATTTT. Filled out from reference TRBV15 and TRBJ1-5, the complete variable domain reads DAMVIQNPRYQVTQFGKPVTLSCSQTLNHNVMYWYQQKSSQAPKLLFHYYDKDFNNEADTPDNFQSRRPNTSFCFLDIRSPGLGDTAMYLCATSRDGEGRNYQPQHFGDGTRLSIL.

A single count supports this clone. V usage is TRBV27 and J usage is TRBJ2-5, with 7 bases that match TRBD2. The CDR3 contains 14 residues. Germline loops: CDR1 MNHEY, CDR2 SMNVEV (reference sequence). With V trimmed by 3 bases and J by 5 bases, 6 bases remained unmatched. CDR3 nucleotides: TGTGCCAGCAGTTTCCTCGGACTAGAGGAGACCCAGTACTTC. Its translation is CASSFLGLEETQYF.

CDR3 bases: TGCAGCGTTGAAGATTCGGGACTGATCCGCACAGATACGCAGTATTTT. Protein: CSVEDSGLIRTDTQYF. The chain couples TRBV29-1 to TRBJ2-3, with D perhaps matching TRBD2 (6 bases). This CDR3 contains 16 residues. Between the trimmed V and J ends, which lost 0 bases and 1 base, there was a span of 14 bases. Germline V gene data show CDR1 as SQVTM and CDR2 as ANQGSEA.

This chain uses TRBV6-6 with TRBJ1-2; maybe TRBD1 (5 bases). This CDR3 region has 13 residues. Per the germline V gene, CDR1 is MNHNY and CDR2 is SVGAGI (reference sequence). V lost 4 bases, J lost 3 bases, and 9 bases lay in between. The CDR3: CASSLGGDYGYTF. CDR3 bases: TGTGCCAGCAGTTTGGGGGGTGACTATGGCTACACCTTC.

The genes are TRBV7-3 and TRBJ2-1; a possible D gene is TRBD2 (6 bases). Trimming cost V 7 bases and J 3 bases, with 16 bases left between them. Germline loops: CDR1 SGHTA, CDR2 FQGTGA. This CDR3 comprises 15 residues. CDR3 protein: CASNTQGLFYNEQFF. In DNA form, the CDR3 reads TGTGCCAGCAACACCCAGGGACTTTTCTACAATGAGCAGTTCTTC.

This clone was recorded once. The CDR3 is CVSGSGRGTGELFF. CDR3 DNA sequence: TGTGTCTCCGGGAGCGGGAGGGGGACCGGGGAGCTGTTTTTT. V gene TRBV7-9 combines with J gene TRBJ2-2, with 10 bases lining up with TRBD2. Germline CDR1 reads SEHNR; CDR2 reads FQNEAQ (reference sequence). The CDR3 has 14 residues. The whole variable domain, remainder taken from reference TRBV7-9 and TRBJ2-2, is DTGVSQNPRHKITKRGQNVTFRCDPISEHNRLYWYRQTLGQGPEFLTYFQNEAQLEKSRLLSDRFSAERPKGSFSTLEIQRTEQGDSAMYLCVSGSGRGTGELFFGEGSRLTVL.